This T cell receptor beta chain was observed in a study of chemoradiotherapy in HPV16-positive cancers. Across the whole study: Candidate HPV-specific clones and shared TCR motifs came from a couple of HPV16-positive patients. Study outcomes and limitations: Candidate HPV-specific clones and E7-related TCR motifs grew in tumor during treatment. The functional HPV-specific definition rests on just two HPV16-positive patients.

Repeated repertoire sampling spanned the course of chemoradiotherapy. Produced via immunoSEQ multiplex PCR; TCRdb's table is partial and in-frame only. The sample comprises 17,000 or so clones, around nine tenths of which are singletons, and less than 2.5% rests with the top ten. Comment on this clone: Its specificity is not known.

The germline V and J ends were trimmed by 4 bases and 6 bases, with 5 bases remaining between them. Germline CDR1 is DFQATT and CDR2 is SNEGSKA (reference sequence). There are 10 residues in the CDR3. The genes are TRBV20-1 and TRBJ2-3; D unclear. This TCR derives from a human donor with HPV-associated anogenital cancer. This specimen consisted of blood, obtained from a patient who underwent chemoradiotherapy. The CDR3, as DNA: TGCAGTGCTATGAGCGATACGCAGTATTTT. Translating gives CSAMSDTQYF.